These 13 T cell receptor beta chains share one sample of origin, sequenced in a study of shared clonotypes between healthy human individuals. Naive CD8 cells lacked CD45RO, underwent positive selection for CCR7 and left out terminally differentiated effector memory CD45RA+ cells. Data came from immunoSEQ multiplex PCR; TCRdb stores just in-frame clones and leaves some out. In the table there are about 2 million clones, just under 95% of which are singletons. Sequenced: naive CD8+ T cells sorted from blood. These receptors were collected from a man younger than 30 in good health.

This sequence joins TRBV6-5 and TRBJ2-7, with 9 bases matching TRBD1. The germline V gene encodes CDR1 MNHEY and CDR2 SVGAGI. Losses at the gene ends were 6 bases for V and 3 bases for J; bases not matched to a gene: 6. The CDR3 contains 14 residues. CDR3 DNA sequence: TGTGCCAGCAGCACTGGGACAGGGATCTACGAGCAGTACTTC. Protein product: CASSTGTGIYEQYF.

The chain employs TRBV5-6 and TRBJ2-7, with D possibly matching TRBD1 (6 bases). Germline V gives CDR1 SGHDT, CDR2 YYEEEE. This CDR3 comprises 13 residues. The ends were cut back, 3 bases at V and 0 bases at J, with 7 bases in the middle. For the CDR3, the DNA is TGTGCCAGCAGCTGGGGGCCCTCCTACGAGCAGTACTTC. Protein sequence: CASSWGPSYEQYF.

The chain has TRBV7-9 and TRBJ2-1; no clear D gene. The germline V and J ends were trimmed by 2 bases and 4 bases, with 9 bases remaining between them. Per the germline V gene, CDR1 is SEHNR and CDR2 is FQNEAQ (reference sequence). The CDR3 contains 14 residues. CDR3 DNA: TGTGCCAGCAGCTTACATCCCGCGTACAATGAGCAGTTCTTC. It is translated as CASSLHPAYNEQFF.

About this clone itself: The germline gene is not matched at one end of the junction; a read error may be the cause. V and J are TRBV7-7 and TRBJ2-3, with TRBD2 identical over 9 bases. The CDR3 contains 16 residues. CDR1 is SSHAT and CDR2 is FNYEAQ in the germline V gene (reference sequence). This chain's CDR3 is CASSLGASGVTDTQYF. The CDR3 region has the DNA TGTGCTAGCAGCTTAGGGGCTAGCGGGGTCACAGATACGCAGTATTTT.

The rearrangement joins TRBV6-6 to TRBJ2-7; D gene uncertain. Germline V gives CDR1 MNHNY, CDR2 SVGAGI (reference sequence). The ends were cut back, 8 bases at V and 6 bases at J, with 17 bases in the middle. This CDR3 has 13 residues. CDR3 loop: CASWASGQSEQYF. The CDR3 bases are TGTGCCAGCTGGGCCTCTGGGCAGAGCGAGCAGTACTTC.

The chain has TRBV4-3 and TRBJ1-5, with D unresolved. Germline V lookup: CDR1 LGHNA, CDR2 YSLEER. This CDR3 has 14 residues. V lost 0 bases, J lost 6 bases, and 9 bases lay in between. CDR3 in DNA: TGCGCCAGCAGCCAAGATCCTGAGACTCAGCCCCAGCATTTT. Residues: CASSQDPETQPQHF.

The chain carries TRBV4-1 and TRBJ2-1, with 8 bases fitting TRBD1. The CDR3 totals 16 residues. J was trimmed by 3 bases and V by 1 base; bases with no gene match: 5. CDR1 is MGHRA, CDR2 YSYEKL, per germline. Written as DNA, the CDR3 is TGCGCCAGCAGCCAAGCCCCCGGGACAGGCTACAATGAGCAGTTCTTC. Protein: CASSQAPGTGYNEQFF.

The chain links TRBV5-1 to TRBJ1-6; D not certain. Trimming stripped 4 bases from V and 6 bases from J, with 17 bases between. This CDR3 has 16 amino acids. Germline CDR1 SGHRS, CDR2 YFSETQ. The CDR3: CASSAERNQLNSPLHF. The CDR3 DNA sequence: TGCGCCAGCAGCGCCGAAAGGAACCAACTTAATTCACCCCTCCACTTT. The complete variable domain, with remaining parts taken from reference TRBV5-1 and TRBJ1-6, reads KAGVTQTPRYLIKTRGQQVTLSCSPISGHRSVSWYQQTPGQGLQFLFEYFSETQRNKGNFPGRFSGRQFSNSRSEMNVSTLELGDSALYLCASSAERNQLNSPLHFGNGTRLTVT.

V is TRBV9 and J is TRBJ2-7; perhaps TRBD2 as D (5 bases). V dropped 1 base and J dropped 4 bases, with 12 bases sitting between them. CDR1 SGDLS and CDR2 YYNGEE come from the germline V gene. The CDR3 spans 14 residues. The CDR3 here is CASSVTPGDYEQYF. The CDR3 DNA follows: TGTGCCAGCAGCGTAACCCCCGGGGATTACGAGCAGTACTTC.

The DNA of the CDR3 is TGTGCCAGCAGCGACGGACTAGCGGGAGGAAGCACAGATACGCAGTATTTT. Protein sequence: CASSDGLAGGSTDTQYF. The chain uses TRBV5-4 and TRBJ2-3, with TRBD2 identical over 14 bases. V was clipped by 4 bases and J by 0 bases; unmatched bases: 4. The germline V gene encodes CDR1 SGHNT and CDR2 YYREEE (reference sequence). The CDR3 sequence is 17 residues long.

CDR3 loop: CASSGMAEAFF. CDR3 in DNA: TGCGCCAGCAGTGGTATGGCTGAAGCTTTCTTT. This chain links TRBV10-2 with TRBJ1-1; D remains ambiguous. This CDR3 spans 11 amino acids. Germline V gives CDR1 WSHSY, CDR2 SAAADI. The V gene lost 4 bases and the J gene lost 6 bases, with 6 bases spanning the gap.

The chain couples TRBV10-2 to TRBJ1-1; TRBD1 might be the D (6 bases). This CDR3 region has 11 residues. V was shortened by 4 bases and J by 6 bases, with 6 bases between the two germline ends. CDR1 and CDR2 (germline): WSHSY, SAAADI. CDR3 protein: CASSGGPEAFF. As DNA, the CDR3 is TGCGCCAGCAGTGGGGGGCCTGAAGCTTTCTTT.

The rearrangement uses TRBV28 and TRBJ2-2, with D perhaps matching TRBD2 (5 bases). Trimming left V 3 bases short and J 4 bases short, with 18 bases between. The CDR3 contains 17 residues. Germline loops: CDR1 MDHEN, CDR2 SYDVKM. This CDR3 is CASSFLGRLNSTGELFF. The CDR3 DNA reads TGTGCCAGCAGTTTCTTAGGCCGACTAAATTCCACCGGGGAGCTGTTTTTT. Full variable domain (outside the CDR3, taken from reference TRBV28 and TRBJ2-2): DVKVTQSSRYLVKRTGEKVFLECVQDMDHENMFWYRQDPGLGLRLIYFSYDVKMKEKGDIPEGYSVSREKKERFSLILESASTNQTSMYLCASSFLGRLNSTGELFFGEGSRLTVL.